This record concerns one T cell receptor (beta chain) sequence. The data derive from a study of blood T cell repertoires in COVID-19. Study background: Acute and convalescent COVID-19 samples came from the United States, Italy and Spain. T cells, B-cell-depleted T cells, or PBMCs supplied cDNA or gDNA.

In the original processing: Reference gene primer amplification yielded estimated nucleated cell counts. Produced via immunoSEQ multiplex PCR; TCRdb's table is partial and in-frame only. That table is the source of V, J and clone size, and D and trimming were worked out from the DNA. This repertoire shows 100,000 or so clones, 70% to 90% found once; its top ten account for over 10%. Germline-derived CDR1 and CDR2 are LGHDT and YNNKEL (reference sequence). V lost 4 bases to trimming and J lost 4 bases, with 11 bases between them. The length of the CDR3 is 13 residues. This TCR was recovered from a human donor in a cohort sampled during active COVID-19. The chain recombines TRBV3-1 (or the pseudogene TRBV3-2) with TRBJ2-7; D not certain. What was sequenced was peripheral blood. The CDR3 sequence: CASSRRDSYEQYF. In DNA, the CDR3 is TGTGCCAGCAGCCGCCGAGACTCTTACGAGCAGTACTTC.